This T cell receptor (beta chain) was captured by sequencing in a study of T cell responses to AZD1222 COVID-19 vaccine. Broader study findings: The reported proportion of spike-specific TCRs targeting unmutated variant regions was nearly half. Repertoires were obtained solely post-peak T cell response. There were mostly white British donors and more females than males, and clonal diversity was possibly underestimated. Two doses of AZD1222 preceded a rise in Spike-specific TCR breadth and depth.

This clone was seen once. Its antigen is still unknown. The table came from immunoSEQ multiplex PCR; TCRdb's copy has only in-frame clones and leaves some out. Among under 140,000 clones listed, roughly 89% were seen once. Germline CDR1 reads LGHDT; CDR2 reads YNNKEL (reference sequence). The CDR3 runs to 15 residues. V lost 0 bases and J lost 8, with 13 bases in between. Sequencing was performed on peripheral blood, taken 28 days after the second AZD1222 dose. The receptor comes from an adult who received the AZD1222 COVID-19 vaccine. This chain joins TRBV3-1 (or the pseudogene TRBV3-2) and TRBJ1-4; D unclear. The CDR3 DNA follows: TGTGCCAGCAGCCAAGAACCGGCACGAGGAGAAAAACTGTTTTTT. Translating gives CASSQEPARGEKLFF.